The 20 T cell receptor beta chains in this list originate from one sample, sequenced in a study of patients and donors after allogeneic stem cell transplantation. From the RT-PCR reads, TCRdb called clonotypes with MiXCR, one entry per CDR3 protein. Here the sample spans about a million distinct CDR3 sequences, about 20% being singletons. The material sequenced was blood, either unsorted or a sorted T cell fraction (not recorded which). The receptors derive from a human donor who was either an allogeneic HSCT recipient or a stem cell or donor lymphocyte infusion donor (not recorded which). It is not recorded whose cells these are; they may come from a transplant donor.

The sample holds many counts of this clonotype. This chain connects TRBV12-3 or TRBV12-4 to TRBJ2-2; a weak D match, TRBD2 (11 bases). V dropped 5 bases and J dropped 6 bases, with 28 bases sitting between them. CDR3 length equals 19 residues. The CDR3 region has the DNA TGTGCCAGCAGTACGGGACAGGGGACGACTAGCGGGAATCCCGGGGAGCTGTTTTTT. Its protein product is CASSTGQGTTSGNPGELFF.

The chain carries TRBV20-1 and TRBJ2-3, with TRBD2 matching over 12 bases. V gave up 3 bases and J gave up 8 bases; unmatched junction bases: 12. This CDR3 is 16 amino acids long. Per germline, CDR1 DFQATT and CDR2 SNEGSKA (reference sequence). The CDR3 region is CSASRILAGGRGTQYF. Here the CDR3 DNA reads TGCAGTGCTAGCCGTATCCTAGCGGGGGGGAGAGGTACGCAGTATTTT.

This clonotype was picked up a small number of times. V gene TRBV20-1 combines with J gene TRBJ2-5, with 8 positions matching TRBD2. The V and J ends lost 5 bases and 4 bases, in that order; junction bases with no gene match: 9. The germline CDR1 and CDR2 sequences are DFQATT and SNEGSKA (reference sequence). The CDR3 covers 14 residues. CDR3: CSAPTGGVGETQYF. The CDR3 coding sequence is TGCAGTGCTCCCACGGGGGGGGTGGGAGAGACCCAGTACTTC.

The rearrangement uses TRBV12-3 or TRBV12-4 and TRBJ2-7; either TRBD1 or TRBD2 may supply D (5 bases each). The V end lost 7 bases, the J end lost 0 bases, and 13 bases lay between the germline ends. The CDR3 is 14 amino acids. The CDR3 region has the DNA TGTGCCAGCAACCGGCACGGGACCTCCTACGAGCAGTACTTC. Protein product: CASNRHGTSYEQYF.

This clonotype was seen a handful of times. This chain links TRBV18 with TRBJ2-3, with 7 bases that match TRBD2. This CDR3 comprises 14 residues. Germline assignment: CDR1 KGHSH and CDR2 LQKENI. Trimming cost V 8 bases and J 2 bases; bases outside gene matches: 7. The CDR3 is CASTPGTNTDTQYF. The CDR3 nucleotides read TGTGCCAGCACCCCCGGGACTAACACAGATACGCAGTATTTT.

The table lists this clonotype with a few counts. The V and J genes are TRBV24-1 and TRBJ2-1, with TRBD1 matching over 12 bases. This CDR3 has 16 residues. Germline loops: CDR1 KGHDR, CDR2 SFDVKD. V was pared by 3 bases and J by 7 bases, with 6 bases of the junction left unmatched. The CDR3 bases are TGTGCCACCAGTGATGTGGGACAGGGGGCACGGAATGAGCAGTTCTTC. Residues: CATSDVGQGARNEQFF.

A note on this clonotype: One end of the junction is discordant with germline, which a read error may explain. The genes are TRBV7-7 and TRBJ2-5; D is possibly TRBD1 (5 bases). The CDR3 spans 15 residues. Per germline, CDR1 SSHAT and CDR2 FNYEAQ (reference sequence). This CDR3 reads CASSPSWGSQETQYF. As DNA, the CDR3 is TGTGCTAGCAGCCCTTCCTGGGGCAGCCAAGAGACCCAGTACTTC.

This clonotype was counted a few times. V usage is TRBV5-1 and J usage is TRBJ2-2; D gene uncertain. The germline gives CDR1 SGHRS, CDR2 YFSETQ. CDR3 length: 14 amino acids. The V end lost 0 bases, the J end lost 1 base, and 4 bases lay between the germline ends. CDR3 loop: CASSLAWNTGELFF. CDR3 nucleotide sequence: TGCGCCAGCAGCTTGGCCTGGAACACCGGGGAGCTGTTTTTT.

This chain links TRBV5-1 with TRBJ2-3; TRBD1 or TRBD2 may be the D gene (5 bases each). The CDR3 has 15 amino acids. CDR1 and CDR2 from the germline V gene are SGHRS and YFSETQ. Trimming took 6 bases from V and 5 from J, leaving 19 bases between them. DNA of the CDR3: TGCGCCAGCACTCGGGACCCCCAGAGGGGAGATACGCAGTATTTT. Translation gives CASTRDPQRGDTQYF.

The rearrangement links TRBV5-1 to TRBJ1-1; TRBD1 matches at 11 bases. The CDR3 spans 15 residues. The trim removed 4 bases at V and 4 bases at J, leaving 6 bases unmatched. Looked up from germline, CDR1 is SGHRS and CDR2 is YFSETQ. CDR3 sequence reads: CASSSRDRGTTEAFF. The DNA of the CDR3 is TGCGCCAGCAGCAGCCGGGACAGGGGGACCACTGAAGCTTTCTTT.

The genes are TRBV7-9 and TRBJ2-1; D ambiguous. The length of the CDR3 is 14 residues. Germline V lookup: CDR1 SEHNR, CDR2 FQNEAQ (reference sequence). V shed 2 bases and J shed 3 bases, with 8 bases lying between them. This chain's CDR3 is CASSLSEFYNEQFF. The CDR3 bases are TGTGCCAGCAGCTTATCAGAGTTCTACAATGAGCAGTTCTTC.

J is TRBJ2-7 and V is TRBV5-6; D possibly corresponds to TRBD1 (5 bases). Trimming removed 4 bases from V and 0 bases from J, with 11 bases in between. The CDR3 is 14 residues long. Germline assignment: CDR1 SGHDT and CDR2 YYEEEE. The CDR3 sequence: CASSQRQHSYEQYF. In DNA form, the CDR3 reads TGTGCCAGCAGCCAAAGACAGCACTCCTACGAGCAGTACTTC. The complete variable domain, with remaining parts taken from reference TRBV5-6 and TRBJ2-7, reads DAGVTQSPTHLIKTRGQQVTLRCSPKSGHDTVSWYQQALGQGPQFIFQYYEEEERQRGNFPDRFSGHQFPNYSSELNVNALLLGDSALYLCASSQRQHSYEQYFGPGTRLTVT.

This rearrangement joins TRBV2 to TRBJ1-1; 9 positions agree with TRBD1. The junction had 3 bases not matched to a gene; V was cut back by 6 bases and J by 10 bases. The CDR3 is made up of 11 amino acids. CDR1 and CDR2 from the germline V gene are SNHLY and FYNNEI. CDR3 nucleotide sequence: TGTGCCAGCAGGATACAGGGGGCAGCTTTCTTT. As protein: CASRIQGAAFF.

The table lists this clonotype with a count of one. The chain links TRBV19 to TRBJ1-1, with 7 bases that match TRBD1. V lost 6 bases, J lost 1 base, and 8 bases stayed unmatched. This CDR3 contains 15 residues. The germline V gene encodes CDR1 LNHDA and CDR2 SQIVND (reference sequence). CDR3 sequence reads: CASRIGTAGNTEAFF. Written as DNA, the CDR3 is TGTGCCAGTAGGATCGGGACAGCGGGGAACACTGAAGCTTTCTTT. Supplemented by reference TRBV19 and TRBJ1-1, the full variable domain reads DGGITQSPKYLFRKEGQNVTLSCEQNLNHDAMYWYRQDPGQGLRLIYYSQIVNDFQKGDIAEGYSVSREKKESFPLTVTSAQKNPTAFYLCASRIGTAGNTEAFFGQGTRLTVV.

The V gene is TRBV11-1, the J gene TRBJ2-1, with 8 nucleotides matching TRBD2. The V segment lost 2 bases and the J segment 8 bases; nucleotides outside the gene matches: 17. The CDR3 consists of 18 residues. Germline V gene sequence: CDR1 SGHAT, CDR2 FQDESV (reference sequence). In DNA form, the CDR3 reads TGTGCCAGCAGCTTAAGGATGAGGGGACTAGGGAGACCTGATGAGCAGTTCTTC. It codes for CASSLRMRGLGRPDEQFF.

In its sample, this clonotype was seen a few times. The chain combines TRBV5-1 with TRBJ1-6, with 8 bases fitting TRBD1. The CDR3 runs 16 residues. The V gene's germline CDR1 is SGHRS and CDR2 YFSETQ. The trim removed 0 bases at V and 9 bases at J, leaving 8 bases unmatched. DNA of the CDR3: TGCGCCAGCAGCTTGGTTTCGGGACAGGATTTTTCACCCCTCCACTTT. Protein product: CASSLVSGQDFSPLHF.

The chain joins TRBV4-3 to TRBJ2-3, with 8 positions matching TRBD1. V lost 1 base to trimming and J lost 4 bases; unmatched junction nucleotides: 7. The CDR3 contains 16 residues. Germline CDR1 LGHNA, CDR2 YSLEER. CDR3 sequence reads: CASSQAAGGPADTQYF. The DNA for the CDR3 is TGCGCCAGCAGCCAAGCGGCAGGGGGCCCTGCAGATACGCAGTATTTT.

This clonotype was observed many times. This chain joins TRBV12-3 or TRBV12-4 and TRBJ1-2; 9 bases line up with TRBD1. CDR3 length: 14 residues. V shed 4 bases, J shed 4 bases, and the junction held 4 bases outside the gene matches. The CDR3 loop is CASSSGQGIYGYTF. The CDR3 nucleotides are TGTGCCAGCAGTTCGGGACAGGGCATCTATGGCTACACCTTC.

V usage is TRBV25-1 and J usage is TRBJ2-1, with a tentative D call TRBD1 (5 bases). V lost 5 bases, J lost 2 bases, and 19 bases lay in between. The CDR3 has 17 residues. Germline V CDR1 and CDR2: MGHDK, SYGVNS. The CDR3 sequence: CASSSNLGAGPYNEQFF. CDR3 nucleotides: TGTGCCAGCAGTTCCAATTTAGGGGCAGGACCCTACAATGAGCAGTTCTTC.

A few counts support this clonotype. CDR3 in DNA: TGCAGTGCTGTTCTCGGGGTATCAGAGACCCAGTACTTC. As protein: CSAVLGVSETQYF. The chain combines TRBV20-1 with TRBJ2-5; D may be TRBD2 (5 bases). This CDR3 has 13 amino acids. The V gene's germline CDR1 is DFQATT and CDR2 SNEGSKA (reference sequence). V was cut by 5 bases and J by 4 bases, with 14 bases left in between.